One sample yielded the 23 T cell receptor beta chains listed below, sequenced in a study of shared clonotypes between healthy human individuals. Libraries were prepared by immunoSEQ multiplex PCR; TCRdb keeps only in-frame clonotypes and omits some of them. Here the sample spans about 2,200,000 clones, about 92% being singletons. CD45RO-negative cells were positively selected for CCR7, leaving out terminally differentiated effector memory CD45RA+ cells. Sequencing input: naive CD8+ T cells from PBMCs. Receptors originate from a man aged 18 to 35 in good health. Some clones in this sample may be carry-over from other donors' samples.

This rearrangement joins TRBV5-6 to TRBJ2-7, with D possibly TRBD2 on 5 matching bases. Germline V gives CDR1 SGHDT, CDR2 YYEEEE. The length of the CDR3 is 14 residues. With 2 bases removed from V and 3 bases from J, the gap between germline ends came to 12 bases. The CDR3 here is CASSLGSRGYEQYF. The CDR3 nucleotides are TGTGCCAGCAGCTTAGGGAGCCGGGGCTACGAGCAGTACTTC.

The chain recombines TRBV19 with TRBJ2-7; 7 bases are a match to TRBD2. Germline V lookup: CDR1 LNHDA, CDR2 SQIVND (reference sequence). V shed 3 bases, J shed 1 base, and the junction held 6 bases outside the gene matches. The CDR3 runs to 15 residues. CDR3 coding DNA: TGTGCCAGTAGTATCTGGCTAGCGGAGTCCTACGAGCAGTACTTC. Protein product: CASSIWLAESYEQYF.

The rearrangement joins TRBV15 to TRBJ2-7, with D maybe TRBD2 (7 bases). With 4 bases removed from V and 2 bases from J, the gap between germline ends came to 12 bases. The germline V gene has CDR1 LNHNV and CDR2 YYDKDF (reference sequence). The CDR3 is 14 residues long. CDR3 loop: CATSTGGTTYEQYF. The CDR3 DNA sequence: TGTGCCACCAGCACGGGGGGCACCACCTACGAGCAGTACTTC.

The chain employs TRBV6-1 and TRBJ1-2; TRBD1 is a possible D gene (6 bases). V lost 6 bases, J lost 5 bases, and 7 bases lay in between. The CDR3 loop spans 11 amino acids. Germline lookup yields CDR1 MNHNS and CDR2 SASEGT. CDR3 DNA sequence: TGTGCCAGCAGAGGACAGTATGGCTACACCTTC. Encoded protein: CASRGQYGYTF.

This chain links TRBV15 with TRBJ1-1, with no clear D. The CDR3 sequence is 13 residues long. V lost 5 bases, J lost 0 bases, and 7 bases lay in between. CDR1 is LNHNV, CDR2 YYDKDF, per germline (reference sequence). CDR3 residues: CATSFRMNTEAFF. The CDR3 coding sequence is TGTGCCACCAGCTTCCGGATGAACACTGAAGCTTTCTTT.

The chain has TRBV9 and TRBJ2-7; tentatively, D is TRBD1 (6 bases). The CDR3 runs 17 residues. Trimming took off 0 bases at V and 4 bases at J, with 20 bases between the two ends. Germline CDR1 reads SGDLS; CDR2 reads YYNGEE. The CDR3 DNA sequence: TGTGCCAGCAGCGTAGTTAAGACAGGCCGACCGGAGTACGAGCAGTACTTC. Protein sequence: CASSVVKTGRPEYEQYF.

The J gene is TRBJ1-1, the V gene TRBV7-2; TRBD1 is a possible D gene (6 bases). Germline-derived CDR1 and CDR2 are SGHTA and FQGNSA. Trimming shortened V by 1 base and J by 4 bases, and 10 bases separated the two germline ends. The CDR3 runs 14 residues. CDR3 protein: CASSLEGGPTEAFF. CDR3 sequence (DNA): TGTGCCAGCAGCTTAGAAGGGGGGCCCACTGAAGCTTTCTTT.

The chain uses TRBV7-9 and TRBJ2-7; no definite D call. The CDR3 length is 14 residues. CDR1 SEHNR and CDR2 FQNEAQ come from the germline V gene (reference sequence). Trimming took off 4 bases at V and 0 bases at J, with 10 bases between the two ends. The CDR3, as DNA: TGTGCCAGCAGCTACGGTGGCAGCTCCTACGAGCAGTACTTC. Amino acid sequence: CASSYGGSSYEQYF.

The chain has TRBV6-1 and TRBJ2-7; no clear D gene. The CDR3 covers 13 residues. Germline lookup yields CDR1 MNHNS and CDR2 SASEGT. Trimming left V 0 bases short and J 3 bases short, with 6 bases between. The CDR3 region is CASSEASGYEQYF. In DNA, the CDR3 is TGTGCCAGCAGTGAAGCTTCGGGCTACGAGCAGTACTTC.

The chain uses TRBV5-1 and TRBJ2-2; 11 positions agree with TRBD1. Germline CDR1 and CDR2: SGHRS and YFSETQ. This CDR3 spans 15 amino acids. The ends lost 3 bases at V and 3 bases at J; junction bases unmatched: 1. The CDR3 coding sequence is TGCGCCAGCAGCTGGGACAGGGGGGACACCGGGGAGCTGTTTTTT. It translates to CASSWDRGDTGELFF.

V gene TRBV19 combines with J gene TRBJ1-1; no clear D gene. The germline V gene encodes CDR1 LNHDA and CDR2 SQIVND (reference sequence). The germline V and J ends were trimmed by 5 bases and 3 bases, with 10 bases remaining between them. The CDR3 contains 13 residues. The CDR3 DNA follows: TGTGCCAGTAGTGGCTGGTCCCACACTGAAGCTTTCTTT. Translation: CASSGWSHTEAFF.

This sequence joins TRBV7-2 and TRBJ2-5; the match to TRBD1 covers 9 bases. Germline CDR1 SGHTA, CDR2 FQGNSA. The ends lost 5 bases at V and 5 bases at J; junction bases unmatched: 9. CDR3 length: 15 residues. DNA of the CDR3: TGTGCCAGCAGCGTTGACAGGGGGACTGGTGAGACCCAGTACTTC. This translates into CASSVDRGTGETQYF.

With regard to this clone: Distinct nucleotide sequences in the sample also encode this CDR3. V gene TRBV27 combines with J gene TRBJ2-2; D unclear. Germline V gives CDR1 MNHEY, CDR2 SMNVEV (reference sequence). The CDR3 has 14 amino acids. V was cut by 2 bases and J by 0 bases, with 4 bases left in between. The CDR3 loop reads CASSLRSNTGELFF. Written as DNA, the CDR3 is TGTGCCAGCAGTTTACGTTCGAACACCGGGGAGCTGTTTTTT.

The V gene is TRBV14, the J gene TRBJ2-7; maybe TRBD2 (5 bases). CDR3 length equals 14 residues. The V gene lost 0 bases and the J gene lost 5 bases, with 11 bases spanning the gap. Germline V gives CDR1 SGHDN, CDR2 FVKESK. In nucleotides, the CDR3 is TGTGCCAGCAGCCAAGAACTAGTAAGGAACGAGCAGTACTTC. Residues: CASSQELVRNEQYF.

This clone has a single count. This chain links TRBV4-3 with TRBJ2-5, with D perhaps TRBD2 (6 bases). Germline assignment: CDR1 LGHNA and CDR2 YSLEER. This CDR3 comprises 16 residues. V lost 0 bases and J lost 1, with 12 bases in between. The DNA of the CDR3 is TGCGCCAGCAGCCAAGAGCGGAGGGTACTCCAAGAGACCCAGTACTTC. Protein: CASSQERRVLQETQYF.

J is TRBJ2-1 and V is TRBV4-1, with D hard to call. Germline CDR1 is MGHRA and CDR2 is YSYEKL. The V end lost 0 bases, the J end lost 5 bases, and 14 bases lay between the germline ends. The CDR3 length is 16 residues. CDR3 residues: CASSQDFTRRNNEQFF. The CDR3 coding sequence is TGCGCCAGCAGCCAAGACTTTACCAGAAGGAACAATGAGCAGTTCTTC.

V is TRBV5-4 and J is TRBJ2-7, with 9 positions matching TRBD2. V shed 1 base, J shed 2 bases, and the junction held 4 bases outside the gene matches. The length of the CDR3 is 15 residues. Germline V gene data show CDR1 as SGHNT and CDR2 as YYREEE (reference sequence). This CDR3 is CASSLKREVTYEQYF. CDR3 nucleotide sequence: TGTGCCAGCAGCTTGAAGCGGGAGGTCACCTACGAGCAGTACTTC.

The CDR3, as DNA: TGTGCCAGCAGCTTAGCGAATATGCAGGGGAGTAAAAATGAGCAGTTCTTC. Residues: CASSLANMQGSKNEQFF. The chain has TRBV7-3 and TRBJ2-1; TRBD1 might be the D (6 bases). The V and J ends lost 2 bases and 7 bases respectively, with 21 bases between them. Germline V lookup: CDR1 SGHTA, CDR2 FQGTGA. This CDR3 contains 17 residues.

The chain recombines TRBV7-9 with TRBJ2-5; unclear D gene. The CDR3 is 14 residues long. Per the germline V gene, CDR1 is SEHNR and CDR2 is FQNEAQ (reference sequence). Between the trimmed V and J ends, which lost 5 bases and 4 bases, there was a span of 14 bases. The CDR3 protein is CASSPLVGRETQYF. The CDR3 DNA is TGTGCCAGCAGCCCTCTAGTTGGGCGAGAGACCCAGTACTTC. The complete variable domain, with remaining parts taken from reference TRBV7-9 and TRBJ2-5, reads DTGVSQNPRHKITKRGQNVTFRCDPISEHNRLYWYRQTLGQGPEFLTYFQNEAQLEKSRLLSDRFSAERPKGSFSTLEIQRTEQGDSAMYLCASSPLVGRETQYFGPGTRLLVL.

The chain is built from TRBV11-1 and TRBJ1-1; 7 bases line up with TRBD1. After removal of 4 bases from V and 8 bases from J, the junction contained 10 bases not matched to a gene. The germline V gene encodes CDR1 SGHAT and CDR2 FQDESV (reference sequence). The CDR3 consists of 14 residues. The CDR3 here is CASSYLEGAAEAFF. In nucleotides, the CDR3 is TGTGCCAGCAGCTACCTTGAGGGGGCGGCGGAAGCTTTCTTT. The complete variable domain, with remaining parts taken from reference TRBV11-1 and TRBJ1-1, reads EAEVAQSPRYKITEKSQAVAFWCDPISGHATLYWYRQILGQGPELLVQFQDESVVDDSQLPKDRFSAERLKGVDSTLKIQPAELGDSAMYLCASSYLEGAAEAFFGQGTRLTVV.

This chain connects TRBV7-9 to TRBJ2-2; 9 bases are a match to TRBD2. This CDR3 has 17 amino acids. The germline V gene has CDR1 SEHNR and CDR2 FQNEAQ (reference sequence). The V and J ends lost 4 bases and 7 bases, in that order; junction bases with no gene match: 13. CDR3: CASSSVGLASPSGELFF. The CDR3 DNA is TGTGCCAGCAGCTCCGTAGGACTAGCGTCCCCCAGCGGGGAGCTGTTTTTT.

The rearrangement links TRBV2 to TRBJ2-1; 8 nucleotides agree with TRBD2. The germline V gene encodes CDR1 SNHLY and CDR2 FYNNEI. The CDR3 is 15 amino acids. Germline trimming cut 10 bases from V and 3 bases from J; bases unmatched to any gene: 11. The CDR3 is CAISPGRESYNEQFF. CDR3 DNA sequence: TGTGCCATCTCCCCCGGGAGGGAGAGCTACAATGAGCAGTTCTTC.

This chain links TRBV6-5 with TRBJ2-7, with D hard to call. The CDR3 contains 14 residues. Trimming shortened V by 2 bases and J by 6 bases, and 14 bases separated the two germline ends. Germline V gene lookup returns CDR1 MNHEY and CDR2 SVGAGI. The CDR3: CASSYRALTGEQYF. The CDR3 nucleotides read TGTGCCAGCAGTTACCGGGCTCTGACTGGCGAGCAGTACTTC.